The source of this TCR beta chain is a study of OX40 agonist ivuxolimab in advanced cancers. At the level of the study: Clinicians treated patients with ivuxolimab, an agonistic anti-OX40 (CD134) antibody. Findings of the study overall: Patients who responded partially at 0.1-3.0 mg/kg showed clonal expansion ranking among the lowest. In general, CD8+ T cells held more expanded clones than CD4+ did, on average.

Clones were read by immunoSEQ multiplex PCR, and TCRdb kept only the in-frame ones, dropping some. Counted here are 100,000 or so clones, 80% to 90% occurring once; the ten biggest clones make up 1.5% to 2.5%. The germline CDR1 and CDR2 sequences are SGHRS and YFSETQ. The V gene end was trimmed by 0 bases and the J gene end by 5 bases; junction bases not matched to a gene: 5. There are 14 residues in the CDR3. With regard to this clone: Its specificity is unknown.

Sequenced here: CD4+ or CD8+ T cells sorted from blood, sampled in a trial of the OX40 agonist ivuxolimab. The receptor's source is an adult with an advanced solid tumor such as melanoma, head and neck, liver or kidney cancer. The chain links TRBV5-1 to TRBJ2-7, with TRBD1 identical over 7 bases. The CDR3 loop is CASSLERGHDEQYF. DNA of the CDR3: TGCGCCAGCAGCTTGGAAAGGGGGCACGACGAGCAGTACTTC.